Shown below are 32 T cell receptor beta chains from a single sample sequenced in a study of radiotherapy plus CTLA-4 blockade in lung cancer. The repertoire was sequenced with immunoSEQ multiplex PCR; TCRdb's copy has only in-frame clones and lacks some. The sample records approximately 69,000 clones, roughly 80% being singletons. Material: peripheral blood, obtained from a patient treated with radiotherapy plus ipilimumab. Receptor source: a human donor with non-small cell lung cancer who had a complete response to radiotherapy plus ipilimumab.

The chain links TRBV18 to TRBJ2-7; no clear D. V lost 4 bases, J lost 3 bases, and 10 bases lay in between. CDR1 and CDR2 from the germline V gene are KGHSH and LQKENI. The CDR3 totals 13 residues. CDR3 amino acids: CASSHVLGYEQYF. CDR3 DNA sequence: TGTGCCAGCTCACACGTACTGGGCTACGAGCAGTACTTC.

V is TRBV19 and J is TRBJ2-1, with TRBD1 matching 7 bases. V shed 2 bases, J shed 2 bases, and the junction held 6 bases outside the gene matches. CDR1 and CDR2 (germline): LNHDA, SQIVND (reference sequence). The CDR3 covers 16 residues. The CDR3 nucleotides are TGTGCCAGTAGTATACCGGGACAGTCGCCCTACAATGAGCAGTTCTTC. Translating it yields CASSIPGQSPYNEQFF.

The rearrangement links TRBV11-2 to TRBJ1-1; D remains ambiguous. The CDR3 has 13 residues. V shed 4 bases and J shed 1 base, with 7 bases lying between them. CDR1 and CDR2 from the germline V gene are SGHAT and FQNNGV. CDR3 sequence: CASSSGRNTEAFF. The CDR3 DNA follows: TGTGCCAGCAGCTCCGGAAGGAACACTGAAGCTTTCTTT.

The J gene is TRBJ1-1, the V gene TRBV29-1; 7 nucleotides align to TRBD1. Germline V lookup: CDR1 SQVTM, CDR2 ANQGSEA. The CDR3 spans 12 residues. V lost 7 bases to trimming and J lost 7 bases; unmatched junction nucleotides: 9. Written as DNA, the CDR3 is TGCAGCGCGACCGGGACAGAGGTTGAAGCTTTCTTT. As protein: CSATGTEVEAFF.

The chain carries TRBV7-2 and TRBJ2-7; perhaps TRBD1 as D (6 bases). V lost 5 bases to trimming and J lost 0 bases, with 11 bases between them. Per the germline V gene, CDR1 is SGHTA and CDR2 is FQGNSA. The CDR3 contains 14 residues. The CDR3 nucleotides are TGTGCCAGCAGCGCCGACAGGAGCTCCTACGAGCAGTACGTC. As protein: CASSADRSSYEQYV.

The rearrangement uses TRBV30 and TRBJ2-5; 8 bases map to TRBD2. Germline CDR1 reads GTSNPN; CDR2 reads SVGIG (reference sequence). With 4 bases clipped from V and 5 bases from J, the junction kept 9 bases outside the gene matches. The CDR3 contains 14 residues. The chain's CDR3 is CAWNRLAGFETQYF. The CDR3 nucleotides are TGTGCCTGGAACCGCCTAGCGGGCTTTGAGACCCAGTACTTC.

The chain is built from TRBV11-2 and TRBJ2-7, with D possibly matching TRBD1 (6 bases). Trimming shortened V by 6 bases and J by 6 bases, and 15 bases separated the two germline ends. Germline values: CDR1 SGHAT, CDR2 FQNNGV. This CDR3 is built from 13 residues. The CDR3 reads CASRAAGVGEQYV. The CDR3, as DNA: TGTGCCAGCAGGGCTGCAGGGGTCGGCGAGCAGTACGTC.

The CDR3 protein is CASMGDFGTHYSNQPQHF. The DNA for the CDR3 is TGCGCCAGCATGGGGGATTTCGGGACCCACTATAGCAATCAGCCCCAGCATTTT. V gene TRBV5-1 combines with J gene TRBJ1-5; tentatively, D is TRBD1 (5 bases). CDR3 length: 18 residues. Per germline, CDR1 SGHRS and CDR2 YFSETQ. Trimming left V 6 bases short and J 0 bases short, with 22 bases between.

CDR3 protein: CASSSETQYF. Here the CDR3 DNA reads TGTGCCAGCAGCTCGGAGACCCAGTACTTC. This sequence joins TRBV11-2 and TRBJ2-5; D not certain. Germline assignment: CDR1 SGHAT and CDR2 FQNNGV. Trimming removed 4 bases at V and 5 bases at J, with 2 bases between. The CDR3 has 10 residues.

The rearrangement joins TRBV7-2 to TRBJ2-5; 10 positions match TRBD1. Trimming took 8 bases from V and 9 from J; bases not matched to a gene: 12. CDR3 length: 14 amino acids. The germline V gene encodes CDR1 SGHTA and CDR2 FQGNSA. CDR3 region: CASLQTGTGVPQYF. CDR3 sequence (DNA): TGTGCCAGCTTACAGACCGGGACAGGGGTTCCCCAGTACTTC. The complete variable domain, with remaining parts taken from reference TRBV7-2 and TRBJ2-5, reads GAGVSQSPSNKVTEKGKDVELRCDPISGHTALYWYRQSLGQGLEFLIYFQGNSAPDKSGLPSDRFSAERTGGSVSTLTIQRTQQEDSAVYLCASLQTGTGVPQYFGPGTRLLVL.

With respect to this clone: The sample contains more than one DNA sequence encoding this CDR3. The CDR3 nucleotides are TGTGCCAGCAGCCCCGACCTGAACACTGAAGCTTTCTTT. This codes for CASSPDLNTEAFF. This chain links TRBV11-2 with TRBJ1-1; unclear D gene. Germline V lookup: CDR1 SGHAT, CDR2 FQNNGV. This CDR3 is built from 13 residues. Trimming cost V 5 bases and J 0 bases, with 7 bases left between them. Together with reference TRBV11-2 and TRBJ1-1, the CDR3 gives the full variable domain: EAGVAQSPRYKIIEKRQSVAFWCNPISGHATLYWYQQILGQGPKLLIQFQNNGVVDDSQLPKDRFSAERLKGVDSTLKIQPAKLEDSAVYLCASSPDLNTEAFFGQGTRLTVV.

This clone turned up a few times. CDR3 protein: CASSLGGGYGYTF. The CDR3 region has the DNA TGTGCCAGCAGTTTAGGAGGGGGCTATGGCTACACCTTC. The chain employs TRBV27 and TRBJ1-2; TRBD1 is a possible D gene (6 bases). The CDR3 is 13 residues long. Trimming left V 2 bases short and J 4 bases short, with 8 bases between. From germline, CDR1 is MNHEY and CDR2 SMNVEV (reference sequence).

The rearrangement uses TRBV27 and TRBJ2-1, with TRBD2 identical over 14 bases. The CDR3 covers 20 residues. V lost 0 bases to trimming and J lost 1 base; unmatched junction nucleotides: 8. CDR1 and CDR2 (germline): MNHEY, SMNVEV (reference sequence). Here the CDR3 reads CASSLSKTSGRAISYNEQFF. The CDR3 coding sequence is TGTGCCAGCAGTTTATCGAAGACTAGCGGGAGGGCCATTTCCTACAATGAGCAGTTCTTC.

V and J are TRBV27 and TRBJ2-3, with D possibly being TRBD2 (7 bases). With 7 bases removed from V and 7 bases from J, the gap between germline ends came to 27 bases. This CDR3 is 17 amino acids long. CDR1 and CDR2 (germline): MNHEY, SMNVEV (reference sequence). The CDR3 DNA is TGTGCCAGCATTGGGGAAACTCGGGGGGCGGGGTGGCATACGCAGTATTTT. Translation gives CASIGETRGAGWHTQYF.

The chain uses TRBV10-1 and TRBJ1-1; the D gene is possibly TRBD1 (5 bases). The ends were cut back, 3 bases at V and 5 bases at J, with 10 bases in the middle. This CDR3 is 13 amino acids long. CDR1 is WNHNN and CDR2 is SYGVQD in the germline V gene (reference sequence). The CDR3 spells CASSDRGTTEAFF. As DNA, the CDR3 is TGCGCCAGCAGTGATCGTGGGACTACTGAAGCTTTCTTT.

The chain links TRBV9 to TRBJ2-1, with D possibly TRBD1 on 6 matching bases. This CDR3 is built from 16 residues. Germline CDR1 and CDR2: SGDLS and YYNGEE. The V end was cut by 1 base, the J end by 5 bases, with 16 bases between. The CDR3 here is CASSVTPGQLNNEQFF. Written as DNA, the CDR3 is TGTGCCAGCAGCGTAACCCCGGGACAATTAAACAATGAGCAGTTCTTC.

This sequence joins TRBV7-2 and TRBJ1-2, with a tentative D call TRBD1 (5 bases). Trimming removed 1 base from V and 6 bases from J, with 18 bases in between. This CDR3 has 16 amino acids. Germline-derived CDR1 and CDR2 are SGHTA and FQGNSA. This chain's CDR3 is CASSLDPKPGRNGYTF. CDR3 DNA sequence: TGTGCCAGCAGCTTAGATCCGAAACCAGGGCGCAATGGCTACACCTTC.

V usage is TRBV27 and J usage is TRBJ2-5; 9 nucleotides align to TRBD2. Per the germline V gene, CDR1 is MNHEY and CDR2 is SMNVEV (reference sequence). J lost 0 bases, V lost 5 bases, and 7 bases had no gene match. This CDR3 contains 16 residues. The CDR3 DNA reads TGTGCCAGCAGTCCCCAGCGGGGGGTCTACCAAGAGACCCAGTACTTC. This gives the protein CASSPQRGVYQETQYF.

The chain employs TRBV6-6 and TRBJ1-3, with D unresolved. This CDR3 spans 13 amino acids. Germline V gene lookup returns CDR1 MNHNY and CDR2 SVGAGI (reference sequence). V was shortened by 7 bases and J by 0 bases, with 7 bases between the two germline ends. CDR3: CASTRSSGNTIYF. The CDR3, as DNA: TGTGCCAGCACGAGGAGCTCTGGAAACACCATATATTTT.

CDR3 nucleotides: TGTGCCAGCAGCCAGGCGCGGGTCGACTCTACGGGCGAGCAGTACTTC. Residues: CASSQARVDSTGEQYF. The V call is TRBV7-8, the J call TRBJ2-7; a possible D gene is TRBD2 (5 bases). Trimming shortened V by 5 bases and J by 6 bases, and 23 bases separated the two germline ends. The CDR3 runs to 16 residues. Germline-derived CDR1 and CDR2 are SGHVS and FQNEAQ.

As concerns this clone: Other DNA sequences in this sample translate to the same CDR3. The CDR3 loop is CASSLGRGRTGELFF. The CDR3, as DNA: TGTGCCAGCAGCTTAGGCAGGGGGCGCACCGGGGAGCTGTTTTTT. The V and J genes are TRBV7-2 and TRBJ2-2; 8 positions agree with TRBD1. Germline V gene data show CDR1 as SGHTA and CDR2 as FQGNSA. The length of the CDR3 is 15 residues. The junction had 2 bases not matched to a gene; V was cut back by 1 base and J by 4 bases.

The gene calls are TRBV5-1 and TRBJ2-2, with 9 bases lining up with TRBD1. The V and J ends lost 2 bases and 7 bases, in that order; junction bases with no gene match: 9. CDR1 is SGHRS and CDR2 is YFSETQ in the germline V gene. CDR3 length: 16 residues. This CDR3 reads CASSLGDRADGGELFF. In nucleotides, the CDR3 is TGCGCCAGCAGCTTAGGGGACAGGGCAGATGGCGGGGAGCTGTTTTTT.

The gene calls are TRBV19 and TRBJ2-1; 16 bases line up with TRBD2. The CDR3 spans 16 residues. The trim removed 3 bases at V and 10 bases at J, leaving 6 bases unmatched. The germline V gene encodes CDR1 LNHDA and CDR2 SQIVND (reference sequence). This CDR3 is CASSIPGLAGGGEQFF. The CDR3 region has the DNA TGTGCCAGTAGTATCCCGGGACTAGCGGGAGGGGGAGAGCAGTTCTTC.

The V gene is TRBV5-4, the J gene TRBJ2-3, with unresolved D. The CDR3 is 15 residues long. Germline V gene sequence: CDR1 SGHNT, CDR2 YYREEE (reference sequence). With 1 base removed from V and 1 base from J, the gap between germline ends came to 10 bases. The CDR3 protein is CASSLLSMGTDTQYF. CDR3 DNA sequence: TGTGCCAGCAGCTTGCTATCCATGGGCACAGATACGCAGTATTTT.

The chain employs TRBV19 and TRBJ1-2; a weak D match, TRBD1 (5 bases). Per the germline V gene, CDR1 is LNHDA and CDR2 is SQIVND (reference sequence). With 2 bases removed from V and 8 bases from J, the gap between germline ends came to 15 bases. CDR3 length equals 14 residues. In DNA, the CDR3 is TGTGCCAGTAGTATAACTGGCAGGGAGAAAGGCTACACCTTC. Amino acids: CASSITGREKGYTF.

This clone was picked up a small number of times. The rearrangement joins TRBV6-5 to TRBJ2-3; TRBD2 matches at 9 bases. Trimming cost V 7 bases and J 1 base; bases outside gene matches: 0. The CDR3 length is 13 residues. Germline V gene lookup returns CDR1 MNHEY and CDR2 SVGAGI. CDR3 protein: CASIAGGTDTQYF. CDR3 in DNA: TGTGCCAGCATAGCGGGGGGCACAGATACGCAGTATTTT.

The genes are TRBV18 and TRBJ2-1; 11 nucleotides align to TRBD1. This CDR3 has 15 residues. The V gene's germline CDR1 is KGHSH and CDR2 LQKENI. Trimming removed 2 bases from V and 7 bases from J; junction bases left unmatched: 4. The chain's CDR3 is CASSPGTGGGNEQFF. The DNA for the CDR3 is TGTGCCAGCTCACCAGGGACAGGGGGTGGTAATGAGCAGTTCTTC.

The J gene is TRBJ1-2, the V gene TRBV11-2, with 9 bases identical to TRBD1. Germline trimming cut 3 bases from V and 3 bases from J; bases unmatched to any gene: 14. Germline loops: CDR1 SGHAT, CDR2 FQNNGV. The CDR3 is 18 residues long. CDR3 protein: CASSFAGTGKAGDYGYTF. In DNA form, the CDR3 reads TGTGCCAGCAGCTTTGCCGGGACAGGGAAAGCCGGGGACTATGGCTACACCTTC.

The rearrangement joins TRBV7-6 to TRBJ2-5; D is uncertain. CDR1 is SGHVS and CDR2 is FNYEAQ in the germline V gene. The CDR3 covers 13 residues. The V end lost 1 base, the J end lost 1 base, and 4 bases lay between the germline ends. The CDR3 nucleotides are TGTGCCAGCAGCTTAGTACGCCAAGAGACCCAGTACTTC. It yields the protein CASSLVRQETQYF.

The rearrangement joins TRBV4-1 to TRBJ2-3; weak D call: TRBD2 (5 bases). Trimming stripped 1 base from V and 0 bases from J, with 11 bases between. Looked up from germline, CDR1 is MGHRA and CDR2 is YSYEKL. This CDR3 spans 16 amino acids. The DNA for the CDR3 is TGCGCCAGCAGCCAAGCGGGAACTCTGAGCACAGATACGCAGTATTTT. This gives the protein CASSQAGTLSTDTQYF.

The chain links TRBV5-1 to TRBJ1-1; the D is unclear. Trimming removed 2 bases at V and 0 bases at J, with 17 bases between. The germline gives CDR1 SGHRS, CDR2 YFSETQ. CDR3 length equals 17 residues. This chain's CDR3 is CASSLERPALLNTEAFF. CDR3 in DNA: TGCGCCAGCAGCTTAGAAAGGCCTGCTCTACTGAACACTGAAGCTTTCTTT.

The chain combines TRBV25-1 with TRBJ1-1; no firm D call. Germline CDR1 MGHDK, CDR2 SYGVNS. Trimming stripped 8 bases from V and 1 base from J, with 8 bases between. The CDR3 has 12 amino acids. This CDR3 is CASSPGNTEAFF. The CDR3, as DNA: TGTGCCAGCTCCCCTGGGAACACTGAAGCTTTCTTT.